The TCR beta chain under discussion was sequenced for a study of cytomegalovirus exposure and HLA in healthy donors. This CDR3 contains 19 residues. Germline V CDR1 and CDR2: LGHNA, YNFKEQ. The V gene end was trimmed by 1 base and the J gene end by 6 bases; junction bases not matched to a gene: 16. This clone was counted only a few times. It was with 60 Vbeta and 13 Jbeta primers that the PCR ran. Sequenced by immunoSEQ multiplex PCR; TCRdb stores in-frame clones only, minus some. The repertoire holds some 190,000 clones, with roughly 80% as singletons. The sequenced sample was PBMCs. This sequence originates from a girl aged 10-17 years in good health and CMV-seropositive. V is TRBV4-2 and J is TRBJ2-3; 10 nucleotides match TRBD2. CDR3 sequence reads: CASSQGGGAGGPGADTQYF. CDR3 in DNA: TGTGCCAGCAGCCAAGGAGGTGGAGCGGGAGGGCCGGGGGCGGATACGCAGTATTTT.